The 20 T cell receptor beta chains in this list originate from one sample, sequenced in a study of somatic mutations in cytotoxic T cells in rheumatoid arthritis. The method was immunoSEQ multiplex PCR; TCRdb's version includes in-frame clones alone and lacks a portion of them. The repertoire holds around 15,000 clones, just under 80% seen once, with 20% to 25% in the top ten. The sequenced sample consisted of CD8+ T cells sorted from blood. Source of these receptors: an adult with rheumatoid arthritis.

The chain combines TRBV7-6 with TRBJ1-3; D call uncertain. Germline V gene data show CDR1 as SGHVS and CDR2 as FNYEAQ. V was trimmed by 4 bases and J by 4 bases, leaving 17 bases between them. This CDR3 spans 16 amino acids. The CDR3 DNA reads as TGTGCCAGCAGCTCCAATATTCCGAGAGGGGGAAACACCATATATTTT. Its protein product is CASSSNIPRGGNTIYF.

This clone has just a few counts. The chain combines TRBV19 with TRBJ2-1; D gene uncertain. Trimming cost V 5 bases and J 7 bases, with 6 bases left between them. The length of the CDR3 is 11 residues. Looked up from germline, CDR1 is LNHDA and CDR2 is SQIVND (reference sequence). The CDR3 sequence: CASSFGNEQFF. The CDR3 DNA reads TGTGCCAGTAGTTTTGGAAATGAGCAGTTCTTC.

This clone was found a few times. The J gene is TRBJ2-7, the V gene TRBV5-1; tentatively, D is TRBD1 (6 bases). CDR3 length: 13 amino acids. V was shortened by 4 bases and J by 3 bases, with 11 bases between the two germline ends. Germline V gene sequence: CDR1 SGHRS, CDR2 YFSETQ. CDR3 sequence (DNA): TGCGCCAGCAGCCAGGGGCCGAGCTACGAGCAGTACTTC. It codes for CASSQGPSYEQYF.

V is TRBV5-6 and J is TRBJ1-1; 12 nucleotides line up with TRBD1. The CDR3 sequence is 15 residues long. Trimming at V came to 2 bases and at J to 4 bases, leaving 3 bases not matched to a gene. Germline V lookup: CDR1 SGHDT, CDR2 YYEEEE. The CDR3 coding sequence is TGTGCCAGCAGCTTCGGGACAGGGGGCGGCACTGAAGCTTTCTTT. The encoded protein is CASSFGTGGGTEAFF.

This chain uses TRBV11-3 with TRBJ2-7; D assignment may be TRBD1 or TRBD2 (5 bases each). This CDR3 spans 13 amino acids. From germline, CDR1 is SGHNT and CDR2 YENEEA. The V gene lost 5 bases and the J gene lost 7 bases, with 15 bases spanning the gap. CDR3 in DNA: TGTGCCAGCAGCCCGCCGGGTTGGGGGGAGCAGTACTTC. Residues: CASSPPGWGEQYF.

This chain joins TRBV4-3 and TRBJ2-3, with D unclear. The CDR3 contains 14 residues. CDR1 and CDR2 from the germline V gene are LGHNA and YSLEER. V was clipped by 4 bases and J by 2 bases, with 10 bases between them. Here the CDR3 DNA reads TGCGCCAGCAGCCCCAGACTCAACACAGATACGCAGTATTTT. Its translation is CASSPRLNTDTQYF.

This chain uses TRBV6-5 with TRBJ1-1, with 7 bases lining up with TRBD1. The V gene's germline CDR1 is MNHEY and CDR2 SVGAGI. CDR3 length: 15 residues. Germline trimming cut 0 bases from V and 6 bases from J; bases unmatched to any gene: 7. The CDR3 region has the DNA TGTGCCAGCAGTTACTCTCGACAGGGCATCGCTGAAGCTTTCTTT. Protein sequence: CASSYSRQGIAEAFF.

The gene calls are TRBV28 and TRBJ2-3, with 7 nucleotides matching TRBD1. The CDR3 is 14 residues long. Germline assignment: CDR1 MDHEN and CDR2 SYDVKM. The V segment lost 6 bases and the J segment 8 bases; nucleotides outside the gene matches: 11. The CDR3 protein is CASSSGQVYGTQYF. The CDR3, as DNA: TGTGCCAGCAGCTCCGGACAGGTATACGGTACGCAGTATTTT.

The V and J genes are TRBV7-3 and TRBJ2-1; 12 positions match TRBD1. V lost 5 bases to trimming and J lost 8 bases; unmatched junction nucleotides: 7. Germline lookup yields CDR1 SGHTA and CDR2 FQGTGA. The CDR3 sequence is 15 residues long. The DNA of the CDR3 is TGTGCCAGCAGCCTGGGACAGGGGGCGGTCGATGAGCAGTTCTTC. It specifies CASSLGQGAVDEQFF.

This chain uses TRBV7-9 with TRBJ1-1; D remains ambiguous. The germline gives CDR1 SEHNR, CDR2 FQNEAQ (reference sequence). The V end was cut by 1 base, the J end by 2 bases, with 8 bases between. This CDR3 has 14 amino acids. CDR3 region: CASSLVRINTEAFF. The CDR3 DNA sequence: TGTGCCAGCAGCTTAGTGAGGATCAACACTGAAGCTTTCTTT.

This clone was counted only a few times. This sequence joins TRBV7-6 and TRBJ2-2; D call uncertain. The CDR3 sequence is 15 residues long. Trimming removed 2 bases from V and 0 bases from J, with 7 bases in between. CDR1 and CDR2 from the germline V gene are SGHVS and FNYEAQ. The CDR3 DNA reads as TGTGCCAGCAGCTTAAGGCGGCCGAACACCGGGGAGCTGTTTTTT. It encodes CASSLRRPNTGELFF.

The rearrangement links TRBV9 to TRBJ2-3; unclear D gene. V dropped 0 bases and J dropped 2 bases, with 10 bases sitting between them. This CDR3 contains 15 residues. Per the germline V gene, CDR1 is SGDLS and CDR2 is YYNGEE. CDR3 residues: CASSVGQKLTDTQYF. CDR3 sequence (DNA): TGTGCCAGCAGCGTAGGGCAGAAACTCACAGATACGCAGTATTTT.

The chain uses TRBV13 and TRBJ2-7, with D hard to call. Trimming left V 0 bases short and J 0 bases short, with 9 bases between. From germline, CDR1 is PRHDT and CDR2 FYEKMQ (reference sequence). The CDR3 totals 15 residues. The CDR3 DNA reads as TGTGCCAGCAGCTTAGGCCGAGGCAGCTCCTACGAGCAGTACTTC. Encoded protein: CASSLGRGSSYEQYF.

The J gene is TRBJ1-5, the V gene TRBV9; weak D call: TRBD1 (6 bases). V lost 4 bases to trimming and J lost 0 bases, with 11 bases between them. The CDR3 has 15 residues. Germline V lookup: CDR1 SGDLS, CDR2 YYNGEE. This CDR3 reads CASSRGGGSNQPQHF. For the CDR3, the DNA is TGTGCCAGCAGCCGAGGAGGGGGTAGCAATCAGCCCCAGCATTTT.

The chain has TRBV9 and TRBJ1-1; D unclear. Germline CDR1 reads SGDLS; CDR2 reads YYNGEE. Trimming took off 5 bases at V and 1 base at J, with 12 bases between the two ends. The CDR3 runs to 14 residues. CDR3 region: CASSFSQPNTEAFF. CDR3 sequence (DNA): TGTGCCAGCAGTTTTTCACAGCCGAACACTGAAGCTTTCTTT.

This clone was detected only once. The chain couples TRBV4-3 to TRBJ2-3, with 10 bases aligning to TRBD2. The CDR3 loop spans 19 amino acids. In germline, CDR1 is LGHNA, CDR2 YSLEER. V was pared by 0 bases and J by 1 base, with 10 bases of the junction left unmatched. CDR3 protein: CASSQDGLADTARTDTQYF. The CDR3 DNA sequence: TGCGCCAGCAGCCAAGATGGACTAGCGGATACAGCGCGCACAGATACGCAGTATTTT.

The chain couples TRBV19 to TRBJ2-7; D is ambiguous. V was cut by 6 bases and J by 4 bases, with 16 bases left in between. The V gene's germline CDR1 is LNHDA and CDR2 SQIVND (reference sequence). The CDR3 covers 14 residues. CDR3: CASSPSGGPYEQYF. The CDR3 nucleotides read TGTGCCAGTAGCCCCTCGGGTGGTCCGTACGAGCAGTACTTC.

This clone has a handful of counts. The chain links TRBV5-1 to TRBJ2-7; D uncertain. The CDR3 spans 12 residues. The ends were cut back, 0 bases at V and 3 bases at J, with 4 bases in the middle. Germline V gives CDR1 SGHRS, CDR2 YFSETQ. CDR3 in amino acids: CASSLGNYEQYF. The CDR3 DNA reads as TGCGCCAGCAGCTTGGGGAACTACGAGCAGTACTTC. The full variable domain, its missing parts supplied by reference TRBV5-1 and TRBJ2-7, is KAGVTQTPRYLIKTRGQQVTLSCSPISGHRSVSWYQQTPGQGLQFLFEYFSETQRNKGNFPGRFSGRQFSNSRSEMNVSTLELGDSALYLCASSLGNYEQYFGPGTRLTVT.

The chain is built from TRBV27 and TRBJ1-1; a possible D gene is TRBD1 (5 bases). The V end lost 2 bases, the J end lost 5 bases, and 12 bases lay between the germline ends. The CDR3 extends over 14 amino acids. Per germline, CDR1 MNHEY and CDR2 SMNVEV (reference sequence). The CDR3: CASSLGGGNTEAFF. CDR3 in DNA: TGTGCCAGCAGTTTAGGGGGAGGGAATACTGAAGCTTTCTTT.

The V call is TRBV7-9, the J call TRBJ2-2; D might be TRBD2 (6 bases). Germline CDR1 SEHNR, CDR2 FQNEAQ (reference sequence). The CDR3 loop spans 18 amino acids. The V end lost 1 base, the J end lost 0 bases, and 15 bases lay between the germline ends. CDR3 sequence reads: CASSLEVAGNANTGELFF. As DNA, the CDR3 is TGTGCCAGCAGCTTAGAGGTTGCGGGAAACGCGAACACCGGGGAGCTGTTTTTT. The complete variable domain, with remaining parts taken from reference TRBV7-9 and TRBJ2-2, reads DTGVSQNPRHKITKRGQNVTFRCDPISEHNRLYWYRQTLGQGPEFLTYFQNEAQLEKSRLLSDRFSAERPKGSFSTLEIQRTEQGDSAMYLCASSLEVAGNANTGELFFGEGSRLTVL.